The source of this T cell receptor (beta chain) is a study of molecular identifiers for immune sequencing clone quantification. CDR3 length: 14 amino acids. Germline CDR1 is SGHNT and CDR2 is YYREEE (reference sequence). The V end lost 2 bases, the J end lost 1 base, and 7 bases lay between the germline ends. This clonotype showed up just a few times. Its antigen is not known. TCR libraries were built in bulk with a published protocol and specific TCR primers. TCRdb ran MiXCR on the PCR reads and lists one entry per CDR3 protein. The sample lists 600,000 to 650,000 distinct CDR3 sequences, about 20% occurring once. General study points: Detectable among approximately 930,000 naive cells, according to reports, was Jurkat TCR RNA spiked in from one cell.

This TCR was sampled from a human donor in good health. Some libraries in this study had Jurkat cell RNA spiked in. The V gene is TRBV5-4, the J gene TRBJ2-1, with D unresolved. The specimen was naive CD8+ T cells from blood, with Jurkat cell RNA spiked in. Subset given: FACS-sorted CD8+CD4-CCR7+CD45RA+ naive T cells. CDR3 sequence: CASSLSLSYNEQFF. CDR3 in DNA: TGTGCCAGCAGCTTAAGTCTATCCTACAATGAGCAGTTCTTC.